The 26 T cell receptor beta chains given below trace back to one sample, sequenced in a study of tumor-infiltrating lymphocytes in glioblastoma multiforme. TCRB libraries came from RNA via three nested multiplex PCR rounds. TCRdb independently ran MiXCR on the multiplex PCR reads; one entry per CDR3 protein. This table holds tens of thousands of distinct CDR3 sequences, approximately 60% found once. The sequenced sample consisted of brain tumor tissue. The source of these receptors is a male donor with glioblastoma.

A note on this clonotype: At one end, the junction sequence differs from germline, possibly due to a read error. The chain recombines TRBV29-1 with TRBJ2-7; perhaps TRBD2 as D (6 bases). The CDR3 runs 15 residues. Germline V CDR1 and CDR2: SQVTM, ANQGSEA. The CDR3 region has the DNA TGCAGCGTTGATGCCCCCAAGGGGACTTACTACAAGCAATACTTC. It encodes CSVDAPKGTYYKQYF.

This clonotype was seen only once. The junction shows a germline mismatch at one end, possibly a read error. The rearrangement links TRBV11-2 to TRBJ2-3, with 8 bases matching TRBD2. In germline, CDR1 is SGHAT, CDR2 FQNNGV. The CDR3 spans 13 residues. This chain's CDR3 is CASSANTAGAQFF. CDR3 in DNA: TGTGCCAGCAGCGCTAACACAGCGGGGGCGCAGTTTTTT.

This clonotype was detected many times. The chain combines TRBV4-2 with TRBJ2-1; 7 nucleotides agree with TRBD1. V lost 0 bases, J lost 6 bases, and 5 bases stayed unmatched. Germline CDR1 and CDR2: LGHNA and YNFKEQ. This CDR3 spans 15 amino acids. This chain's CDR3 is CASSQDGPGGNEQFF. The CDR3 region has the DNA TGTGCCAGCAGCCAAGATGGGCCAGGGGGCAATGAGCAGTTCTTC.

The chain has TRBV20-1 and TRBJ2-1; 8 bases match TRBD2. The CDR3 extends over 14 amino acids. The junction had 10 bases not matched to a gene; V was cut back by 5 bases and J by 7 bases. CDR1 and CDR2 (germline): DFQATT, SNEGSKA (reference sequence). Here the CDR3 reads CSAPRGGRDNEQFF. The CDR3 DNA reads TGCAGTGCTCCCCGGGGGGGCCGGGATAATGAGCAGTTCTTC.

The gene calls are TRBV20-1 and TRBJ2-5; D is unclear. The V end was cut by 3 bases, the J end by 2 bases, with 19 bases between. Germline values: CDR1 DFQATT, CDR2 SNEGSKA (reference sequence). The CDR3 extends over 16 amino acids. CDR3 nucleotide sequence: TGCAGTGCTAGTCGTCTGGGCGAAGCGCTTCAAGAGACCCAGTACTTC. This encodes CSASRLGEALQETQYF.

On this clonotype: A read error may explain this, as a much larger clone is one base away. The gene calls are TRBV14 and TRBJ2-1; D remains unclear. The length of the CDR3 is 15 residues. The germline V and J ends were trimmed by 0 bases and 9 bases, with 15 bases remaining between them. Germline-derived CDR1 and CDR2 are SGHDN and FVKESK. CDR3 sequence (DNA): TGTGCCAGCAGCCAAGATGGCGCCAGGCACATTGAGCAGTTCTTC. This encodes CASSQDGARHIEQFF.

Only one count was recorded for this clonotype. The chain uses TRBV11-2 and TRBJ2-6, with TRBD2 matching over 8 bases. Germline V gene lookup returns CDR1 SGHAT and CDR2 FQNNGV. Unmatched junction bases numbered 16, after V lost 5 bases and J lost 1 base. The CDR3 sequence is 20 residues long. DNA for the CDR3: TGTGCCAGCAGCCTTGTCCATGGAGCGGGAGAAGGATCTGGGGCCAACGTCCTGACTTTC. The encoded protein is CASSLVHGAGEGSGANVLTF.

In the case of this clonotype: One end of the junction does not line up with germline, which may come from a read error. The chain employs TRBV20-1 and TRBJ1-4; perhaps TRBD1 as D (6 bases). Germline values: CDR1 DFQATT, CDR2 SNEGSKA (reference sequence). The CDR3 sequence is 14 residues long. CDR3 loop: CSALTSGVNEKLFF. The CDR3 nucleotides read TGCAGTGCTCTAACGTCAGGGGTCAATGAGAAACTGTTTTTT.

This clonotype occurred many times. The rearrangement links TRBV28 to TRBJ1-5, with 9 bases lining up with TRBD1. The germline V gene encodes CDR1 MDHEN and CDR2 SYDVKM. The CDR3 covers 16 residues. With V trimmed by 8 bases and J by 0 bases, 8 bases remained unmatched. CDR3 sequence reads: CASLTGGRNSNQPQHF. The DNA of the CDR3 is TGTGCCAGCCTTACAGGGGGCAGGAATAGCAATCAGCCCCAGCATTTT.

On this clonotype: Because it lacks the conserved phenylalanine or tryptophan at the end, this CDR3 is likely a read error. The DNA is omitted, as the CDR3 cannot be located on it reliably, and the CDR3 follows TCRdb's listing. The V gene is TRBV11-2, the J gene TRBJ1-2; TRBD1 is the table's D call, not checked against the DNA. Germline CDR1 reads SGHAT; CDR2 reads FQNNGV. The CDR3 spans 16 residues, counting both ends. The CDR3 region is CVSSPFMGGAIFGHTL.

For this clonotype: A much larger clone lies a single base off, so this may be a read error. The J gene is TRBJ2-5, the V gene TRBV7-9; 9 bases match TRBD2. The germline V gene has CDR1 SEHNR and CDR2 FQNEAQ (reference sequence). Trimming took 9 bases from V and 5 from J; bases not matched to a gene: 10. The CDR3 loop spans 14 amino acids. The CDR3 spells CARQVSGSWETQYF. As DNA, the CDR3 is TGTGCCAGACAGGTTAGCGGGAGTTGGGAGACCCAGTACTTC. Drawing the rest from reference TRBV7-9 and TRBJ2-5, the complete variable domain is DTGVSQNPRHKITKRGQNVTFRCDPISEHNRLYWYRQTLGQGPEFLTYFQNEAQLEKSRLLSDRFSAERPKGSFSTLEIQRTEQGDSAMYLCARQVSGSWETQYFGPGTRLLVL.

With respect to this clonotype: A read error is likely, as this CDR3 ends without the conserved phenylalanine or tryptophan. The chain couples TRBV12-3 or TRBV12-4 to TRBJ2-1; no reliable D call. V was shortened by 3 bases and J by 8 bases, with 5 bases between the two germline ends. CDR3 size: 11 residues. CDR3 sequence: CASSFTDEQFY. CDR3 nucleotide sequence: TGTGCCAGCAGTTTTACCGATGAGCAGTTCTAT.

This chain joins TRBV7-9 and TRBJ2-1; the match to TRBD2 covers 11 bases. CDR1 and CDR2 (germline): SEHNR, FQNEAQ (reference sequence). This CDR3 region has 15 residues. V was clipped by 3 bases and J by 6 bases; unmatched bases: 4. Written as DNA, the CDR3 is TGTGCCAGCAGCTTGGGACTAGCGGTAACCAATGAGCAGTTCTTC. It codes for CASSLGLAVTNEQFF.

The chain carries TRBV2 and TRBJ2-7; TRBD1 agrees at 10 bases. The CDR3 contains 15 residues. CDR1 SNHLY and CDR2 FYNNEI come from the germline V gene. V shed 7 bases and J 6 bases; nucleotides not matched to a gene: 12. CDR3: CASTGHGGQGIEQYF. The DNA of the CDR3 is TGTGCCAGCACCGGCCACGGGGGACAGGGGATCGAGCAGTACTTC.

The genes are TRBV6-2 or TRBV6-3 and TRBJ1-2; 7 nucleotides line up with TRBD1. V shed 8 bases, J shed 6 bases, and the junction held 18 bases outside the gene matches. Germline CDR1 and CDR2: MNHEY and SVGEGT. The CDR3 has 16 residues. CDR3: CASREHDREEPDGYTF. The CDR3 nucleotides are TGTGCCAGCCGGGAACACGACAGGGAGGAACCTGATGGCTACACCTTC.

On this clonotype: A much more abundant neighbour one base away suggests this may be a read error. The chain carries TRBV7-9 and TRBJ2-1; TRBD1 agrees at 9 bases. The CDR3 extends over 13 amino acids. Trimming at V came to 6 bases and at J to 8 bases, leaving 5 bases not matched to a gene. The germline V gene encodes CDR1 SEHNR and CDR2 FQNEAQ (reference sequence). The CDR3 sequence is CASRPGTGYEQFF. The CDR3 bases are TGTGCCAGCAGGCCTGGGACAGGGTATGAGCAGTTCTTC.

Regarding this clonotype: This may be a read error, as it is one base from a much larger clone. The conserved final phenylalanine or tryptophan is absent from the CDR3, which likely points to a read error. The chain is built from TRBV7-8 and TRBJ2-7, with 10 bases that match TRBD1. CDR3 size: 16 residues. With 4 bases clipped from V and 0 bases from J, the junction kept 6 bases outside the gene matches. CDR1 is SGHVS and CDR2 is FQNEAQ in the germline V gene. The CDR3 nucleotides read TGTGCCAGCAGCTCCAGTAGGACAGGGGGCTCCTACGAGCAGTACCTC. Its protein is CASSSSRTGGSYEQYL.

About this clonotype: Here the CDR3 omits its conserved ending phenylalanine or tryptophan, so a read error is the likely source. The DNA is left out, because the CDR3 cannot be placed on it with certainty; the CDR3 is given as TCRdb lists it. The rearrangement joins TRBV4-2 to TRBJ2-7; the tabulated D call, TRBD2, remains unverified against the DNA. The CDR3 spans 17 amino acids, including both terminal residues. Germline CDR1 LGHNA, CDR2 YNFKEQ. The CDR3 is CASSHYSQTPTAYEQCL.

This clonotype was found many times. This chain connects TRBV10-3 to TRBJ2-2; TRBD1 aligns across 9 bases. Germline values: CDR1 ENHRY, CDR2 SYGVKD. The CDR3 totals 17 residues. With 3 bases clipped from V and 2 bases from J, the junction kept 7 bases outside the gene matches. The CDR3 here is CAISDYLDRGNTGELFF. The CDR3 coding sequence is TGTGCCATCAGTGACTACCTGGACAGGGGAAACACCGGGGAGCTGTTTTTT.

This clonotype has a count of ten or more. CDR3 nucleotides: TGCGCCAGCACCGCGGGAGGGCCTAAAGATACGCAGTATTTT. Amino acids: CASTAGGPKDTQYF. V and J are TRBV5-1 and TRBJ2-3, with TRBD2 matching over 9 bases. Germline V lookup: CDR1 SGHRS, CDR2 YFSETQ. Trimming removed 6 bases from V and 5 bases from J; junction bases left unmatched: 7. CDR3 length: 14 amino acids.

This clonotype was counted at least ten times. The chain couples TRBV28 to TRBJ2-5; D may be TRBD2 (5 bases). Germline V CDR1 and CDR2: MDHEN, SYDVKM. With 6 bases removed from V and 2 bases from J, the gap between germline ends came to 10 bases. The length of the CDR3 is 13 residues. CDR3 loop: CASRGVGQETQYF. CDR3 sequence (DNA): TGTGCCAGCAGGGGAGTAGGACAAGAGACCCAGTACTTC.

About this clonotype itself: Since a much larger clone is just one base distant, this may be a read error. The chain joins TRBV5-8 to TRBJ1-1; D remains unclear. V lost 4 bases, J lost 2 bases, and 18 bases lay in between. CDR1 and CDR2 (germline): SGHTS, YDEGEE. This CDR3 has 16 residues. CDR3 DNA sequence: TGTGCCAGCAGCCCTAATGGACGGAGATGTAACACTGAAGCTTTCTTT. Translated: CASSPNGRRCNTEAFF. The complete variable domain, with remaining parts taken from reference TRBV5-8 and TRBJ1-1, reads EAGVTQSPTHLIKTRGQQATLRCSPISGHTSVYWYQQALGLGLQFLLWYDEGEERNRGNFPPRFSGRQFPNYSSELNVNALELEDSALYLCASSPNGRRCNTEAFFGQGTRLTVV.

V gene TRBV20-1 combines with J gene TRBJ2-7, with TRBD2 as a possible D gene (5 bases). Per germline, CDR1 DFQATT and CDR2 SNEGSKA (reference sequence). The CDR3 sequence is 12 residues long. CDR3 loop: CTVRVSAGEQYF. The CDR3 DNA reads as TGCACTGTTAGAGTGTCGGCGGGCGAGCAGTACTTC.

The V gene is TRBV2, the J gene TRBJ2-2, with a tentative D call TRBD1 (5 bases). The CDR3 loop spans 16 amino acids. The germline V gene encodes CDR1 SNHLY and CDR2 FYNNEI. The V end was cut by 2 bases, the J end by 5 bases, with 15 bases between. The CDR3 is CASSEKGIGVTGELFF. In nucleotides, the CDR3 is TGTGCCAGCAGTGAAAAAGGGATAGGGGTTACCGGGGAGCTGTTTTTT. The full variable domain, its missing parts supplied by reference TRBV2 and TRBJ2-2, is EPEVTQTPSHQVTQMGQEVILRCVPISNHLYFYWYRQILGQKVEFLVSFYNNEISEKSEIFDDQFSVERPDGSNFTLKIRSTKLEDSAMYFCASSEKGIGVTGELFFGEGSRLTVL.

The chain carries TRBV18 and TRBJ1-1; D perhaps matches TRBD1 (6 bases). The germline gives CDR1 KGHSH, CDR2 LQKENI. This CDR3 comprises 19 residues. Trimming left V 5 bases short and J 1 base short, with 26 bases between. CDR3 sequence (DNA): TGTGCCAGCTCAGTCAGCCCAACAGGGAGGGGGTTGGAGAACACTGAAGCTTTCTTT. It codes for CASSVSPTGRGLENTEAFF.

A note on this clonotype: A much larger clone differs from this one at a single base, so this may be a read error. The genes are TRBV5-4 and TRBJ2-7, with a possible D match to TRBD1 (5 bases). The CDR3 spans 14 residues. Germline-derived CDR1 and CDR2 are SGHNT and YYREEE (reference sequence). Trimming took off 3 bases at V and 6 bases at J, with 16 bases between the two ends. In DNA form, the CDR3 reads TGTGCCAGCAGCTCCTCTGTAGGGGCGCTCGAGCAGTACTTC. Protein: CASSSSVGALEQYF.